The 2 T cell receptor beta chains given below trace back to one sample, sequenced in a study of T cells in narcolepsy. Libraries were prepared by immunoSEQ multiplex PCR; TCRdb keeps only in-frame clonotypes and omits some of them. The sample has about 22,000 clones, approximately 80% seen once. Source material: memory (CD45RA-) CD4+ T cells from blood. The receptors were sampled from a human donor in good health.

The chain joins TRBV7-3 to TRBJ2-1; 7 bases are shared with TRBD1. The CDR3 is 15 residues long. The V gene's germline CDR1 is SGHTA and CDR2 FQGTGA. Trimming cost V 5 bases and J 6 bases; bases outside gene matches: 10. The CDR3 sequence: CASSLDRVLGNEQFF. Written as DNA, the CDR3 is TGTGCCAGCAGCCTTGACAGGGTTCTTGGCAATGAGCAGTTCTTC.

The rearrangement links TRBV29-1 to TRBJ1-4; D call uncertain. Germline CDR1 SQVTM, CDR2 ANQGSEA. The CDR3 runs to 14 residues. Trimming removed 6 bases at V and 4 bases at J, with 15 bases between. CDR3 sequence reads: CSVPRTAVNEKLFF. The CDR3 DNA sequence: TGCAGCGTCCCCCGGACGGCAGTTAATGAAAAACTGTTTTTT. The full variable domain, its missing parts supplied by reference TRBV29-1 and TRBJ1-4, is SAVISQKPSRDICQRGTSLTIQCQVDSQVTMMFWYRQQPGQSLTLIATANQGSEATYESGFVIDKFPISRPNLTFSTLTVSNMSPEDSSIYLCSVPRTAVNEKLFFGSGTQLSVL.